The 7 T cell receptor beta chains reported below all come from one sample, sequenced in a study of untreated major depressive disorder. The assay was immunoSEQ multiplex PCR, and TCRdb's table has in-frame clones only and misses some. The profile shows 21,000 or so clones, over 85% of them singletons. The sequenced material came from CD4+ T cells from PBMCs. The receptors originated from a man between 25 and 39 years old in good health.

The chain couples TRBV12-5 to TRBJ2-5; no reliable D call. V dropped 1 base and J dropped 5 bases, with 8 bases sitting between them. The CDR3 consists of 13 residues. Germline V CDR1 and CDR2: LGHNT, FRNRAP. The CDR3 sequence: CASGLDSRETQYF. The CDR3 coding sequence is TGTGCTAGTGGTTTGGATAGCCGTGAGACCCAGTACTTC.

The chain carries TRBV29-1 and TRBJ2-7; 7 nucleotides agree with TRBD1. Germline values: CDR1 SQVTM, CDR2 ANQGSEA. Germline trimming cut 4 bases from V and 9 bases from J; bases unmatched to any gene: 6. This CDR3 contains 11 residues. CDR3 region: CSVAVGGRQYF. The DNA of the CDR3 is TGCAGCGTTGCGGTAGGGGGCAGGCAGTACTTC.

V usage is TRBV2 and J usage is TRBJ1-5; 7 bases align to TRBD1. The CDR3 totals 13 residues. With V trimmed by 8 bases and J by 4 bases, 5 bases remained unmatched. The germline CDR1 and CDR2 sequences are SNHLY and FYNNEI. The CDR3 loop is CASGGGRNQPQHF. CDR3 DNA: TGTGCCAGCGGAGGGGGCCGGAATCAGCCCCAGCATTTT. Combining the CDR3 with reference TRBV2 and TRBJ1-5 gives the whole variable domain EPEVTQTPSHQVTQMGQEVILRCVPISNHLYFYWYRQILGQKVEFLVSFYNNEISEKSEIFDDQFSVERPDGSNFTLKIRSTKLEDSAMYFCASGGGRNQPQHFGDGTRLSIL.

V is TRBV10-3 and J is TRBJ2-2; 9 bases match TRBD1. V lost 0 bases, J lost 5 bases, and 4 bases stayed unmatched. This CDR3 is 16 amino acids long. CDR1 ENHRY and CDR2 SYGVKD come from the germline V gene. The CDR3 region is CAISESTGGRTGELFF. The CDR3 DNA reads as TGTGCCATCAGTGAGTCGACAGGGGGAAGAACCGGGGAGCTGTTTTTT.

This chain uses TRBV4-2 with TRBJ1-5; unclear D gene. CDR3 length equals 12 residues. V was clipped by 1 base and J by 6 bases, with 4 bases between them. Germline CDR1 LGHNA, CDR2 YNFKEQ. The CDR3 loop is CASSQGTQPQHF. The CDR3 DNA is TGTGCCAGCAGCCAAGGGACTCAGCCCCAGCATTTT.

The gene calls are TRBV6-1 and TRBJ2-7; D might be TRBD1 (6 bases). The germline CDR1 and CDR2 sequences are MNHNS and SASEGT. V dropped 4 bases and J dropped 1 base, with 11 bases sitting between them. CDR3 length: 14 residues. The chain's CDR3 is CASSAAGESYEQYF. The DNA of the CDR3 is TGTGCCAGCAGTGCGGCAGGGGAGTCCTACGAGCAGTACTTC.

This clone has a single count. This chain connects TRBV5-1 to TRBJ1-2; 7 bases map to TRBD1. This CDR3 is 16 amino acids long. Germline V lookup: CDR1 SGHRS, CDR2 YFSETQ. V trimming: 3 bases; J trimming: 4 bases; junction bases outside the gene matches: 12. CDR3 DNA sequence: TGCGCCAGCAGCTCCCAACCGGGACAGCAGACCTATGGCTACACCTTC. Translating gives CASSSQPGQQTYGYTF.